This section outlines one T cell receptor beta chain sequence together with its context. Its antigen is undetermined. The sample comes from a study of blood T cells in healthy people across ages. Study-wide results and caveats: CMV status of donors was unknown, possibly confounding expanded clonotype changes. Higher diversity and more naive CD4+ cells were features of long-lived donors, compared to aged donors.

Next came a second PCR, run for about 7 to 12 cycles, which used a sample-barcoded 5' primer along with a J-beta primer mix. A single record per CDR3 protein comes from TCRdb applying MiXCR to the 5' RACE reads. This table holds hundreds of thousands of distinct CDR3 sequences, roughly 64% found once. The CDR3 sequence is 17 residues long. V was cut by 7 bases and J by 0 bases, with 22 bases left in between. Germline assignment: CDR1 MNHNS and CDR2 SASEGT. This TCR derives from a man younger than 40 in good health. The sequenced material came from blood. This chain links TRBV6-1 with TRBJ2-7, with D perhaps TRBD2 (6 bases). The CDR3 bases are TGTGCCAGCAACCCGAGTGGTTCCGGGACTCGCTCCTACGAGCAGTACTTC. The encoded protein is CASNPSGSGTRSYEQYF.